This T cell receptor (beta chain) was documented in a study of cytomegalovirus exposure and HLA in healthy donors. Study summary: HLA-typed donors contributed approximately 92 million unique TCRs, which were held in an early data release.

V lost 0 bases and J lost 3; bases outside the gene matches: 4. From germline, CDR1 is MNHEY and CDR2 SVGAGI. This CDR3 contains 15 residues. In regard to this clone: The antigen remains undetermined.

Study findings and constraints: There were reportedly fewer N-insertions in an Asian-associated ancestry cluster than the roughly 670-donor mean, in a later analysis. The study labeled more than 150 TCR beta chains cytomegalovirus-associated.

The PCR contained 60 Vbeta and 13 Jbeta primers. Data came from immunoSEQ multiplex PCR; TCRdb stores just in-frame clones and leaves some out. The sample has 100,000 or so clones, roughly 80% seen once. The genes are TRBV6-5 and TRBJ2-5, with 7 bases fitting TRBD1. The clonotype comes from a male donor in good health and CMV-seropositive. The sequenced material came from PBMCs. CDR3 amino acids: CASSYSPDREETQYF. Here the CDR3 DNA reads TGTGCCAGCAGTTACTCACCCGACAGGGAAGAGACCCAGTACTTC.